The next 28 T cell receptor beta chains were all read from a single sample in a study of T-cell reconstitution after alpha-beta-depleted transplantation in children. Preparation of the TCRbeta library used unique molecular identifiers. Each CDR3 protein gets one entry after TCRdb re-called the PCR reads with MiXCR. There are hundreds of thousands of distinct CDR3 sequences in the sample; around 16% occur only once, and over 25% lies in the top ten. The starting material was PBMCs, mostly from graft donor cells, obtained 360 days after TCRalphabeta/CD19-depleted stem cell transplant. The receptors stem from a boy under two years old who had a stem cell transplant for Wiskott-Aldrich syndrome, so the T cells may come from the graft donor.

This clonotype was seen more than once but under ten times. The V and J genes are TRBV20-1 and TRBJ2-3, with 11 bases identical to TRBD2. The CDR3 totals 15 residues. After removal of 2 bases from V and 2 bases from J, the junction contained 3 bases not matched to a gene. In germline, CDR1 is DFQATT, CDR2 SNEGSKA (reference sequence). CDR3 region: CSARKLAGATDTQYF. In DNA, the CDR3 is TGCAGTGCTAGAAAACTAGCGGGGGCCACAGATACGCAGTATTTT.

Only a few counts were recorded for this clonotype. This chain joins TRBV6-5 and TRBJ2-7; D ambiguous. This CDR3 has 15 amino acids. V shed 0 bases and J shed 6 bases, with 15 bases lying between them. Germline assignment: CDR1 MNHEY and CDR2 SVGAGI. The CDR3 reads CASSYSKIGWGEQYF. CDR3 DNA sequence: TGTGCCAGCAGTTACTCGAAGATTGGGTGGGGCGAGCAGTACTTC.

This clonotype has more than one count but fewer than ten. This chain links TRBV5-5 with TRBJ1-3; D may be TRBD1 (5 bases). Germline V gene sequence: CDR1 SGHKS, CDR2 YYEKEE (reference sequence). The CDR3 extends over 16 amino acids. Trimming shortened V by 0 bases and J by 0 bases, and 10 bases separated the two germline ends. The CDR3 is CASSLAPTDSGNTIYF. As DNA, the CDR3 is TGTGCCAGCAGCTTGGCCCCGACAGACTCTGGAAACACCATATATTTT.

This clonotype appeared a few times. The CDR3 spells CASSFMDRGGEPQHF. CDR3 sequence (DNA): TGTGCCAGCAGCTTTATGGACAGGGGAGGGGAGCCCCAGCATTTT. The V and J genes are TRBV5-5 and TRBJ1-5; 9 bases are a match to TRBD1. Germline trimming cut 2 bases from V and 8 bases from J; bases unmatched to any gene: 8. This CDR3 comprises 15 residues. Per the germline V gene, CDR1 is SGHKS and CDR2 is YYEKEE (reference sequence).

This clonotype was observed a few times. The chain recombines TRBV7-8 with TRBJ2-1, with D possibly TRBD1 on 6 matching bases. With 5 bases removed from V and 6 bases from J, the gap between germline ends came to 20 bases. Germline V lookup: CDR1 SGHVS, CDR2 FQNEAQ. CDR3 size: 16 residues. The CDR3 spells CASSGGSSVGPNEQFF. CDR3 DNA: TGTGCCAGCAGCGGGGGCAGCTCGGTGGGCCCCAATGAGCAGTTCTTC.

J is TRBJ2-2 and V is TRBV5-1; TRBD1 aligns across 8 bases. Germline values: CDR1 SGHRS, CDR2 YFSETQ. The CDR3 is 14 amino acids. The junction had 7 bases not matched to a gene; V was cut back by 6 bases and J by 6 bases. CDR3 sequence (DNA): TGCGCCAGCACACCCCGGACAGGGTCCGGGGAGCTGTTTTTT. As protein: CASTPRTGSGELFF.

The chain has TRBV29-1 and TRBJ2-3, with 9 bases fitting TRBD2. The germline CDR1 and CDR2 sequences are SQVTM and ANQGSEA. Trimming took 5 bases from V and 1 from J; bases not matched to a gene: 10. This CDR3 has 16 amino acids. The CDR3 DNA follows: TGCAGCGTTCGACTCCAGACTAGCGGCGGCACAGATACGCAGTATTTT. It encodes CSVRLQTSGGTDTQYF.

This chain's CDR3 is CASSFYRAGTIYDTQYF. CDR3 in DNA: TGTGCCAGCAGCTTCTACAGGGCTGGGACTATCTATGATACGCAGTATTTT. The genes are TRBV7-8 and TRBJ2-3; possible D gene TRBD2, 7 bases. The V end lost 3 bases, the J end lost 6 bases, and 22 bases lay between the germline ends. The CDR3 loop spans 17 amino acids. CDR1 and CDR2 (germline): SGHVS, FQNEAQ.

The chain has TRBV12-3 or TRBV12-4 and TRBJ1-1; D gene unclear. V lost 3 bases, J lost 1 base, and 9 bases lay in between. The CDR3 length is 14 residues. In nucleotides, the CDR3 is TGTGCCAGCAGTTTGCAACGGACGAACACTGAAGCTTTCTTT. Protein: CASSLQRTNTEAFF.

The gene calls are TRBV15 and TRBJ2-1; 8 bases line up with TRBD2. Germline CDR1 LNHNV, CDR2 YYDKDF (reference sequence). The CDR3 is 17 residues long. J was trimmed by 5 bases and V by 1 base; bases with no gene match: 10. Written as DNA, the CDR3 is TGTGCCACCAGCAGAGGCGTTAGGAGCGGGGGAAACAATGAGCAGTTCTTC. Residues: CATSRGVRSGGNNEQFF.

CDR3 sequence (DNA): TGTGCCAGCCAGACCATGAAGGGGGGTGAAGCTTTCTTT. It specifies CASQTMKGGEAFF. The chain joins TRBV2 to TRBJ1-1; TRBD1 might be the D (6 bases). Germline lookup yields CDR1 SNHLY and CDR2 FYNNEI. This CDR3 is built from 13 residues. Trimming took off 8 bases at V and 7 bases at J, with 17 bases between the two ends.

This clonotype was seen more than once but under ten times. The V and J genes are TRBV6-1 and TRBJ2-1, with D tentatively TRBD2 (5 bases). The CDR3 runs 14 residues. Germline CDR1 reads MNHNS; CDR2 reads SASEGT. The ends were cut back, 5 bases at V and 6 bases at J, with 14 bases in the middle. The CDR3 protein is CASSPGNSLNEQFF. The CDR3 nucleotides are TGTGCCAGCAGTCCGGGGAACAGCCTCAATGAGCAGTTCTTC.

This rearrangement joins TRBV12-3 or TRBV12-4 to TRBJ1-3; TRBD1 agrees at 7 bases. V dropped 4 bases and J dropped 6; count of bases not matched to a gene: 3. This CDR3 contains 13 residues. The CDR3 loop is CASSSTGLNTIYF. The CDR3 nucleotides read TGTGCCAGCAGTTCGACAGGGTTAAACACCATATATTTT.

This clonotype occurred a few times. The genes are TRBV7-7 and TRBJ2-7; D remains unclear. V was cut by 5 bases and J by 5 bases, with 13 bases left in between. The CDR3 runs to 13 residues. CDR1 is SSHAT, CDR2 FNYEAQ, per germline (reference sequence). The CDR3 coding sequence is TGTGCCAGCAGCCCCAGCCCCCTACACGAGCAGTACTTC. Translating it yields CASSPSPLHEQYF.

The rearrangement uses TRBV12-3 or TRBV12-4 and TRBJ2-5; weak D call: TRBD2 (5 bases). The CDR3 is 14 amino acids. The V end was cut by 0 bases, the J end by 7 bases, with 12 bases between. CDR3 sequence reads: CASSLAGAGGTQYF. For the CDR3, the DNA is TGTGCCAGCAGTTTAGCGGGAGCTGGCGGGACCCAGTACTTC.

This clonotype has more than one count but fewer than ten. The chain carries TRBV6-5 and TRBJ2-7, with D possibly being TRBD1 (6 bases). Deletions cut 2 bases from V and 2 bases from J, with 13 bases between. Germline-derived CDR1 and CDR2 are MNHEY and SVGAGI. The length of the CDR3 is 15 residues. CDR3: CASSYGGGPAYEQYF. Written as DNA, the CDR3 is TGTGCCAGCAGTTACGGGGGCGGGCCGGCCTACGAGCAGTACTTC.

In this sample, this clonotype turned up a few times. The chain uses TRBV5-1 and TRBJ2-3; unclear D gene. The CDR3 has 14 residues. Germline assignment: CDR1 SGHRS and CDR2 YFSETQ. Trimming cost V 1 base and J 2 bases, with 8 bases left between them. In DNA, the CDR3 is TGCGCCAGCAGCTTGCCCAGCCCCACAGATACGCAGTATTTT. The encoded protein is CASSLPSPTDTQYF.

The CDR3 reads CASSAVQETQYF. The CDR3 DNA reads TGTGCCAGCAGTGCGGTCCAAGAGACCCAGTACTTC. The chain recombines TRBV2 with TRBJ2-5; D is unclear. Trimming shortened V by 4 bases and J by 1 base, and 4 bases separated the two germline ends. The CDR3 is 12 residues long. The germline V gene has CDR1 SNHLY and CDR2 FYNNEI.

The chain is built from TRBV18 and TRBJ2-5; TRBD1 is a possible D gene (5 bases). Trimming pared 0 bases from V and 5 bases from J, leaving 10 bases between. Per the germline V gene, CDR1 is KGHSH and CDR2 is LQKENI. The CDR3 is 14 residues long. CDR3 nucleotide sequence: TGTGCCAGCTCACCACCGGCAGGGATGGAGACCCAGTACTTC. Protein: CASSPPAGMETQYF. The whole variable domain, remainder taken from reference TRBV18 and TRBJ2-5, is NAGVMQNPRHLVRRRGQEARLRCSPMKGHSHVYWYRQLPEEGLKFMVYLQKENIIDESGMPKERFSAEFPKEGPSILRIQQVVRGDSAAYFCASSPPAGMETQYFGPGTRLLVL.

This clonotype was seen at least ten times. The chain recombines TRBV5-1 with TRBJ2-1; the D is unclear. The germline V gene has CDR1 SGHRS and CDR2 YFSETQ. The germline V and J ends were trimmed by 0 bases and 13 bases, with 11 bases remaining between them. CDR3 length equals 12 residues. CDR3: CASSLVSGSQFF. CDR3 DNA sequence: TGCGCCAGCAGCTTGGTGTCCGGAAGCCAGTTCTTC.

The chain carries TRBV20-1 and TRBJ1-2; 8 bases align to TRBD1. Trimming removed 5 bases from V and 5 bases from J; junction bases left unmatched: 10. The CDR3 runs 14 residues. Germline assignment: CDR1 DFQATT and CDR2 SNEGSKA (reference sequence). In DNA, the CDR3 is TGCAGTGCTCCCGACCGGGACAGGCTATATGGCTACACCTTC. Its translation is CSAPDRDRLYGYTF.

V is TRBV25-1 and J is TRBJ2-7; D is unresolved. Per the germline V gene, CDR1 is MGHDK and CDR2 is SYGVNS. This CDR3 contains 14 residues. Trimming took 1 base from V and 2 from J, leaving 9 bases between them. The CDR3 nucleotides read TGTGCCAGCAGTGAATTCGCAGTTGCCTACGAGCAGTACTTC. This translates into CASSEFAVAYEQYF.

This clonotype was picked up a small number of times. V and J are TRBV29-1 and TRBJ1-1; D perhaps matches TRBD1 (5 bases). V was pared by 4 bases and J by 1 base, with 13 bases between. Germline loops: CDR1 SQVTM, CDR2 ANQGSEA. There are 14 residues in the CDR3. CDR3 region: CSVAGRAKNTEAFF. The CDR3, as DNA: TGCAGCGTTGCGGGCAGGGCCAAGAACACTGAAGCTTTCTTT.

In this sample, this clonotype turned up a few times. The chain recombines TRBV12-3 or TRBV12-4 with TRBJ1-3; possible D gene TRBD1, 6 bases. V gave up 3 bases and J gave up 4 bases, with 10 bases separating them. The CDR3 runs 14 residues. The CDR3 nucleotides are TGTGCCAGCAGTTTCTGGACAGCAGGAAACACCATATATTTT. Translation: CASSFWTAGNTIYF.

Only a few counts were recorded for this clonotype. The chain is built from TRBV20-1 and TRBJ2-3; tentative D call: TRBD2 (5 bases). V was cut by 1 base and J by 3 bases, with 11 bases left in between. Per the germline V gene, CDR1 is DFQATT and CDR2 is SNEGSKA (reference sequence). The CDR3 is 14 residues long. This chain's CDR3 is CSARGLWWTDTQYF. The DNA of the CDR3 is TGCAGTGCTAGAGGACTATGGTGGACAGATACGCAGTATTTT.

CDR3 region: CASSLRGDRLTYEQYF. CDR3 coding DNA: TGTGCCAGCAGCTTAAGAGGGGACAGGCTGACCTACGAGCAGTACTTC. V gene TRBV7-2 combines with J gene TRBJ2-7, with 8 bases aligning to TRBD1. The V segment lost 2 bases and the J segment 2 bases; nucleotides outside the gene matches: 8. This CDR3 is 16 amino acids long. Germline values: CDR1 SGHTA, CDR2 FQGNSA.

This clonotype appeared a few times. The chain is built from TRBV4-3 and TRBJ2-3; 7 bases fit TRBD2. The germline CDR1 and CDR2 sequences are LGHNA and YSLEER. The CDR3 consists of 14 residues. V shed 8 bases and J 6 bases; nucleotides not matched to a gene: 11. The CDR3 loop reads CASRQLATSDTQYF. CDR3 bases: TGCGCCAGCCGACAACTAGCGACTAGTGATACGCAGTATTTT.

The rearrangement uses TRBV24-1 and TRBJ2-7; 9 bases line up with TRBD1. The CDR3 covers 13 residues. Germline CDR1 KGHDR, CDR2 SFDVKD. V was pared by 6 bases and J by 2 bases, with 1 base of the junction left unmatched. CDR3 in DNA: TGTGCCACCAGTACAGGGGGCGCCTACGAGCAGTACTTC. Translated, it gives CATSTGGAYEQYF.